This TCR beta chain was documented in a study of blood T cells in healthy people across ages. Study-wide context: Capture via template switching afforded approximately one barcoded beta molecule per two T cells. Overall study results and limits: Getting older went along with TCR beta diversity per million T cells dropping roughly linearly.

The use of a sample-barcoded 5' primer and a J-beta primer mix characterized a second PCR of 7 to 11 cycles. TCRdb processed the 5' RACE reads anew with MiXCR; each CDR3 protein has one entry. The table records 1.5 million to 2 million distinct CDR3 sequences, 25% to 30% of them present only once. As concerns this clonotype: Its antigen is not known.

This CDR3 region has 16 residues. V lost 5 bases and J lost 4; bases outside the gene matches: 12. Germline CDR1 SGHTA, CDR2 FQGNSA. This chain connects TRBV7-2 to TRBJ1-2; 8 nucleotides agree with TRBD1. Specimen: blood. The TCR sequence derives from a woman aged 25 to 39 in good health. CDR3: CASSRVGPQGAYGYTF. CDR3 in DNA: TGTGCCAGCAGCCGAGTAGGGCCTCAGGGGGCCTATGGCTACACCTTC.